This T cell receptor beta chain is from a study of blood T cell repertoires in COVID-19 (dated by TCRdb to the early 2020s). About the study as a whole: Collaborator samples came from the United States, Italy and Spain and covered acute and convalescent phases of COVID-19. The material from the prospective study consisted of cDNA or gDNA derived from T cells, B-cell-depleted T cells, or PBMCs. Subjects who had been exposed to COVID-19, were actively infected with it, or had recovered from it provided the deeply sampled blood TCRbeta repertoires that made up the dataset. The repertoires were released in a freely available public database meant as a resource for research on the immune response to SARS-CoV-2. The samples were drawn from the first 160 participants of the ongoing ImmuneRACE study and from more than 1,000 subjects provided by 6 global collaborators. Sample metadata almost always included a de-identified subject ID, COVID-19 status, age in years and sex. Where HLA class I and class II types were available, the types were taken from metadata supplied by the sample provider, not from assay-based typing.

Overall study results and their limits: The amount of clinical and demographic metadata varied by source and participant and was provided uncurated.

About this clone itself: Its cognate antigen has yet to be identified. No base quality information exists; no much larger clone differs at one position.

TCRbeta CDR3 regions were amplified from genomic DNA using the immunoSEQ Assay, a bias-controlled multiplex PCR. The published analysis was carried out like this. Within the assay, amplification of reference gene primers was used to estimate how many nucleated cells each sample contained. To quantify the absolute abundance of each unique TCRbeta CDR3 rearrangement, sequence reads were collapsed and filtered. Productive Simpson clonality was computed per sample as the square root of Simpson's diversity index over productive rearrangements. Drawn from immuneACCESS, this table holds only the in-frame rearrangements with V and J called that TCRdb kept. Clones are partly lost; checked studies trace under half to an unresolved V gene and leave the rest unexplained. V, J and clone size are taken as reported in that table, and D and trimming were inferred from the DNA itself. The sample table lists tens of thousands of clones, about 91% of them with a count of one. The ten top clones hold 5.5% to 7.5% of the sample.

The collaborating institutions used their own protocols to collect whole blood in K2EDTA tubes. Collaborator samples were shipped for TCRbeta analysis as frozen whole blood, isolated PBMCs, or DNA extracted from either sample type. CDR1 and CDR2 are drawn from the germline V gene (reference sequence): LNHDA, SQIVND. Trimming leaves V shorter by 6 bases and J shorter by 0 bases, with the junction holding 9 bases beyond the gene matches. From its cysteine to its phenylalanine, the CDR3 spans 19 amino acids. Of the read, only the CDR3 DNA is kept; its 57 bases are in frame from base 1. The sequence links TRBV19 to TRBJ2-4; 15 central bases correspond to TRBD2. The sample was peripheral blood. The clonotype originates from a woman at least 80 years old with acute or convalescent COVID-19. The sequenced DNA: TGTGCCAGTAGCCGCGGACTAGCGGGAGGGATAGAAGCCAAAAACATTCAGTACTTC. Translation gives CASSRGLAGGIEAKNIQYF.